One T cell receptor beta chain is described in this entry. CDR1 and CDR2 (germline): MGHRA, YSYEKL. Germline trimming cut 0 bases from V and 8 bases from J; bases unmatched to any gene: 11. CDR3 size: 17 residues. Some clones are missing from TCRdb's copy, which holds only in-frame ones; the method was immunoSEQ multiplex PCR. Of roughly 180,000 clones listed, roughly 80% are singletons. This sample is drawn from a study of blood T cell repertoires in COVID-19. Study as a whole: Samples representing acute and convalescent COVID-19 were sourced from the United States, Italy and Spain. Nucleic acid was either cDNA or gDNA, and it came from T cells, B-cell-depleted T cells, or PBMCs.

The receptor comes from a woman aged 40 to 50 with COVID-19, enrolled during active disease. This sequence joins TRBV4-1 and TRBJ1-4, with 8 bases matching TRBD1. Sequences were obtained from peripheral blood. In DNA, the CDR3 is TGCGCCAGCAGCCAAGAGGTGACAGGGGTTAAGGGCGAAAAACTGTTTTTT. As protein: CASSQEVTGVKGEKLFF.